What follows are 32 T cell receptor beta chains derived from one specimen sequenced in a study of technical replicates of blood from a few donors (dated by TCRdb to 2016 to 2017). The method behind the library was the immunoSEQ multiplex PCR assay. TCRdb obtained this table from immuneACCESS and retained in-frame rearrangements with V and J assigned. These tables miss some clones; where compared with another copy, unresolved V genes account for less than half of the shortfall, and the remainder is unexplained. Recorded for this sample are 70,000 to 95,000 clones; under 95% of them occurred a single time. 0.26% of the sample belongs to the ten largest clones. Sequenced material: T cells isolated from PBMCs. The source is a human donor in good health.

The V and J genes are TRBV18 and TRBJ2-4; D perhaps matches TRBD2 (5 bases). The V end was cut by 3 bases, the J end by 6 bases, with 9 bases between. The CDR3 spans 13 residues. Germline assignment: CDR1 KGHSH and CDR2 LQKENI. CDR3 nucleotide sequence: TGTGCCAGCTCACCTCCCGAGGGAAACATTCAGTACTTC. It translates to CASSPPEGNIQYF.

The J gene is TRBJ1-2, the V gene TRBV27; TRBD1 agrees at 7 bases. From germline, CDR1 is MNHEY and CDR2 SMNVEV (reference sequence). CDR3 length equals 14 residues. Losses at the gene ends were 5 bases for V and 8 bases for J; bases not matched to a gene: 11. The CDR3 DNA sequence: TGTGCCAGCAGTCCCGGGACAGCTATATTGGGCTACACCTTC. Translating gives CASSPGTAILGYTF.

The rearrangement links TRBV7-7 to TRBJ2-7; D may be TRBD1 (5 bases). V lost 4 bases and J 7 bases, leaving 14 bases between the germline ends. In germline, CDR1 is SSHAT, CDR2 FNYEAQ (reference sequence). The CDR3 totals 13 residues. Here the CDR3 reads CASSSDTTSEQYF. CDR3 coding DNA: TGTGCCAGCAGCTCGGACACAACCTCGGAGCAGTACTTC. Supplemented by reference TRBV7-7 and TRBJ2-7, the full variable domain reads GAGVSQSPRYKVTKRGQDVTLRCDPISSHATLYWYQQALGQGPEFLTYFNYEAQPDKSGLPSDRFSAERPEGSISTLTIQRTEQRDSAMYRCASSSDTTSEQYFGPGTRLTVT.

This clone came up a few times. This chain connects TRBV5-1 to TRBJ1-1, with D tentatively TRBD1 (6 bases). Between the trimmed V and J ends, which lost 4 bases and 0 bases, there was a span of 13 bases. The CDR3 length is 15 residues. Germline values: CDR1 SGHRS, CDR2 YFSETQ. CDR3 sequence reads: CASSPVGGMNTEAFF. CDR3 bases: TGCGCCAGCAGCCCGGTAGGGGGTATGAACACTGAAGCTTTCTTT.

DNA of the CDR3: TGTGCCGCTAGCGGGGGGGTTGGAGAGACCCAGTACTTC. Its protein product is CAASGGVGETQYF. V and J are TRBV6-1 and TRBJ2-5, with TRBD2 matching 12 bases. The ends lost 11 bases at V and 4 bases at J; junction bases unmatched: 5. The CDR3 is 13 residues long. Germline CDR1 and CDR2: MNHNS and SASEGT.

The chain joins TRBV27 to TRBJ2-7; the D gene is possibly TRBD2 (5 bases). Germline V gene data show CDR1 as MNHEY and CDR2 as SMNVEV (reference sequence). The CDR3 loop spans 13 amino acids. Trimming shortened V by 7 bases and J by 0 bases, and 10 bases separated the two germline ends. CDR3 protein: CASTPGNSYEQYF. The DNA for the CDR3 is TGTGCCAGCACCCCGGGGAACTCCTACGAGCAGTACTTC.

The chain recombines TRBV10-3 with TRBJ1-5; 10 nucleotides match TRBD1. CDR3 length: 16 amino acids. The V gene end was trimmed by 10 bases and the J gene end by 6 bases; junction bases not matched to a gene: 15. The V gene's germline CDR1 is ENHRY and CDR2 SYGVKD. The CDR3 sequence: CATTPGQGLGSQPQHF. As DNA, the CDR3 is TGTGCCACCACTCCGGGACAGGGGCTCGGGAGTCAGCCCCAGCATTTT.

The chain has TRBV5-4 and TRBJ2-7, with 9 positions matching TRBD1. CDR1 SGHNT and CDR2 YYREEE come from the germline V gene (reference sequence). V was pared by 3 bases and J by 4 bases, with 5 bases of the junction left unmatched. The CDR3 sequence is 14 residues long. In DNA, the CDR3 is TGTGCCAGCAGCTGGGGGACAGGGCTTTACGAGCAGTACTTC. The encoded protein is CASSWGTGLYEQYF.

DNA of the CDR3: TGTGCTAGTGGTTTGCGGCTAGCGGGGGAGCCCTACGAGCAGTACTTC. Encoded protein: CASGLRLAGEPYEQYF. The rearrangement links TRBV12-5 to TRBJ2-7, with 10 bases matching TRBD2. The CDR3 covers 16 residues. CDR1 is LGHNT, CDR2 FRNRAP, per germline. V lost 2 bases, J lost 2 bases, and 6 bases stayed unmatched. The variable domain in full, completed from reference TRBV12-5 and TRBJ2-7, reads DARVTQTPRHKVTEMGQEVTMRCQPILGHNTVFWYRQTMMQGLELLAYFRNRAPLDDSGMPKDRFSAEMPDATLATLKIQPSEPRDSAVYFCASGLRLAGEPYEQYFGPGTRLTVT.

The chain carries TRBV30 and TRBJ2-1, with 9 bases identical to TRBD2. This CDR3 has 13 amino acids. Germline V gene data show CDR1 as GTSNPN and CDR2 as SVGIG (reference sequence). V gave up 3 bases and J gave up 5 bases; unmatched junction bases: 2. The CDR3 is CAWSGTSNNEQFF. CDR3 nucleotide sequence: TGTGCCTGGAGCGGGACTAGCAACAATGAGCAGTTCTTC.

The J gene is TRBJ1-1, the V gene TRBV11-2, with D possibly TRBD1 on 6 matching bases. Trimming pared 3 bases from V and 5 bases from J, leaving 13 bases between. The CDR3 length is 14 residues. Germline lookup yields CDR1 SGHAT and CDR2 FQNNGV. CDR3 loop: CASSFDRRGTEAFF. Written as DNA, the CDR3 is TGTGCCAGCAGCTTCGACAGGCGAGGGACTGAAGCTTTCTTT.

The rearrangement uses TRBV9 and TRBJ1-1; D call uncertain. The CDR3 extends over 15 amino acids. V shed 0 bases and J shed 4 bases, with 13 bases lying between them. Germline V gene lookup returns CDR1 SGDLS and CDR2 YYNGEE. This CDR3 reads CASSVAEGRITEAFF. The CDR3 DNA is TGTGCCAGCAGCGTAGCGGAGGGCAGAATCACTGAAGCTTTCTTT.

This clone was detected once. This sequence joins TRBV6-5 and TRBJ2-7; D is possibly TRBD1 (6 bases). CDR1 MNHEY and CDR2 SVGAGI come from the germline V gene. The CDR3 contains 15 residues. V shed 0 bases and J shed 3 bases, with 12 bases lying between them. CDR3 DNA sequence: TGTGCCAGCAGTTACTCGGGGCACAGGGACTACGAGCAGTACTTC. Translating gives CASSYSGHRDYEQYF.

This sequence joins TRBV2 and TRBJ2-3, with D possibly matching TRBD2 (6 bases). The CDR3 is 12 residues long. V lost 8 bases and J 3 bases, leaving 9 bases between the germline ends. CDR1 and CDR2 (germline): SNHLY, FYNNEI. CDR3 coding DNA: TGTGCCAGCGGAGCGGGTACAGATACGCAGTATTTT. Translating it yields CASGAGTDTQYF. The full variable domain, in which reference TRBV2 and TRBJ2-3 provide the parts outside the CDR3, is EPEVTQTPSHQVTQMGQEVILRCVPISNHLYFYWYRQILGQKVEFLVSFYNNEISEKSEIFDDQFSVERPDGSNFTLKIRSTKLEDSAMYFCASGAGTDTQYFGPGTRLTVL.

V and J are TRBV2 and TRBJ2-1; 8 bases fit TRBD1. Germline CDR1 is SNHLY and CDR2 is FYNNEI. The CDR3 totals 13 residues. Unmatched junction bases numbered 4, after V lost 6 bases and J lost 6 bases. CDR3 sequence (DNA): TGTGCCAGCAGAGGGACAGGTCTCAATGAGCAGTTCTTC. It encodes CASRGTGLNEQFF.

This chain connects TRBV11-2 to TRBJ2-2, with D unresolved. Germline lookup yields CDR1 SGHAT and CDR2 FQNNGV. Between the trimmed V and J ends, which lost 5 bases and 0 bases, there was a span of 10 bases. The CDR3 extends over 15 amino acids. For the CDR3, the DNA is TGTGCCAGCAGCCTCTTTCCCTCGAACACCGGGGAGCTGTTTTTT. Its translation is CASSLFPSNTGELFF. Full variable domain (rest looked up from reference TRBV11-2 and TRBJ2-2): EAGVAQSPRYKIIEKRQSVAFWCNPISGHATLYWYQQILGQGPKLLIQFQNNGVVDDSQLPKDRFSAERLKGVDSTLKIQPAKLEDSAVYLCASSLFPSNTGELFFGEGSRLTVL.

The CDR3: CASSRRQSFKNTGELFF. Written as DNA, the CDR3 is TGTGCCAGCAGCCGTCGACAGAGCTTTAAGAACACCGGGGAGCTGTTTTTT. The V call is TRBV7-3, the J call TRBJ2-2, with a tentative D call TRBD1 (5 bases). The V gene's germline CDR1 is SGHTA and CDR2 FQGTGA. V lost 5 bases and J 1 base, leaving 17 bases between the germline ends. The CDR3 spans 17 residues.

The CDR3 reads CASSKGLHTQYF. The DNA for the CDR3 is TGTGCCAGCAGCAAGGGACTCCATACGCAGTATTTT. V gene TRBV11-3 combines with J gene TRBJ2-3; D possibly corresponds to TRBD2 (6 bases). The CDR3 sequence is 12 residues long. V was shortened by 5 bases and J by 7 bases, with 10 bases between the two germline ends. The germline V gene encodes CDR1 SGHNT and CDR2 YENEEA.

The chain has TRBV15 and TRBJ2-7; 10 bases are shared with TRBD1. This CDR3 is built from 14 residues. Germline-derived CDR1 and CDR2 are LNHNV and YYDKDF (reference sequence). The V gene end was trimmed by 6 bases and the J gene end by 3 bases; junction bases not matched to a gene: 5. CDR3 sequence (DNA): TGTGCCACCAGTACCGGGACAGGGGTCTACGAGCAGTACTTC. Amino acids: CATSTGTGVYEQYF.

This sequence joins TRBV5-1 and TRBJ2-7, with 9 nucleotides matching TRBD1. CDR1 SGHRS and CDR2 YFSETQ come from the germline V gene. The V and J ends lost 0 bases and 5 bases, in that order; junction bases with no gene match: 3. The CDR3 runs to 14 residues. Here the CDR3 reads CASSLDRGQNEQYF. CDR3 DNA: TGCGCCAGCAGCTTGGACAGGGGGCAAAACGAGCAGTACTTC.

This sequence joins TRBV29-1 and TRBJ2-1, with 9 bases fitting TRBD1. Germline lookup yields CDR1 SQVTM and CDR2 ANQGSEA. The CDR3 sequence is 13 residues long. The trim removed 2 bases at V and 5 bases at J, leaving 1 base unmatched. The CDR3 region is CSVERTGDNEQFF. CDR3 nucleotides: TGCAGCGTTGAAAGGACAGGGGACAATGAGCAGTTCTTC.

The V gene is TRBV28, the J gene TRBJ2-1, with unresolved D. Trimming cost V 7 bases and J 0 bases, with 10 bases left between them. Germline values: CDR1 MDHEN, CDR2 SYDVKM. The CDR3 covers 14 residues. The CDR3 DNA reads TGTGCCAGCACGGAACCTAGCTCCTACAATGAGCAGTTCTTC. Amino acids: CASTEPSSYNEQFF.

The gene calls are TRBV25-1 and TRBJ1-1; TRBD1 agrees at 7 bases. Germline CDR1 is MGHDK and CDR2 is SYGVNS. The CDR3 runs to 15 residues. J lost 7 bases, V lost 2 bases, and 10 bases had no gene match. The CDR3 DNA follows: TGTGCCAGCAGTGAAGGCGTCAGGGGGAAGGATGAAGCTTTCTTT. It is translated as CASSEGVRGKDEAFF.

The CDR3 loop reads CASSLIGTGAEQYF. CDR3 nucleotide sequence: TGTGCCAGCAGTTTAATCGGGACAGGGGCCGAGCAGTACTTC. The rearrangement joins TRBV27 to TRBJ2-7; 10 bases agree with TRBD1. This CDR3 is 14 amino acids long. Per the germline V gene, CDR1 is MNHEY and CDR2 is SMNVEV (reference sequence). J was trimmed by 6 bases and V by 2 bases; bases with no gene match: 4.

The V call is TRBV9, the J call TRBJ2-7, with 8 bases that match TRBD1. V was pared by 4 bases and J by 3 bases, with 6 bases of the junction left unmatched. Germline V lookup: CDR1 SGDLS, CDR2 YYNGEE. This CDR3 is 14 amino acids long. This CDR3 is CASSPHRGNYEQYF. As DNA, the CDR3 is TGTGCCAGCAGCCCCCACAGGGGGAACTACGAGCAGTACTTC.

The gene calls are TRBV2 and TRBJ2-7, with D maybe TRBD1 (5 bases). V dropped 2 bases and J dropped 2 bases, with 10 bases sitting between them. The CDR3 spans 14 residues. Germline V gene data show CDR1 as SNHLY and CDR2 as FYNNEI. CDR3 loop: CASSELKGPYEQYF. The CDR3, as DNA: TGTGCCAGCAGTGAATTAAAGGGGCCCTACGAGCAGTACTTC.

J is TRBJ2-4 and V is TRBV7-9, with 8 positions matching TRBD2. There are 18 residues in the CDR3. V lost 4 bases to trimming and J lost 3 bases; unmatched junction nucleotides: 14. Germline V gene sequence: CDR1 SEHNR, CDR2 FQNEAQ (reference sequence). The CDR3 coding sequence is TGTGCCAGCAGCTCCCCGAACGTGGGACTAGAGGACAAAAACATTCAGTACTTC. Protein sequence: CASSSPNVGLEDKNIQYF.

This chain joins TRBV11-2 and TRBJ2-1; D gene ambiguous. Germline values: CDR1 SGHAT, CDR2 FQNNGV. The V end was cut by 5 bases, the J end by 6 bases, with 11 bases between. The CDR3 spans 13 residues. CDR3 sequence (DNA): TGTGCCAGCAGCCCCGAGTACCGCAATGAGCAGTTCTTC. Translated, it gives CASSPEYRNEQFF.

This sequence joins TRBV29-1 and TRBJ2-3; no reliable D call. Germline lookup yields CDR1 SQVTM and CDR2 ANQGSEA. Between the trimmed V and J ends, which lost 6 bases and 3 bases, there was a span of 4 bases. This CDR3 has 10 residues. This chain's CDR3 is CSVQTDTQYF. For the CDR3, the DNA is TGCAGCGTCCAGACAGATACGCAGTATTTT.

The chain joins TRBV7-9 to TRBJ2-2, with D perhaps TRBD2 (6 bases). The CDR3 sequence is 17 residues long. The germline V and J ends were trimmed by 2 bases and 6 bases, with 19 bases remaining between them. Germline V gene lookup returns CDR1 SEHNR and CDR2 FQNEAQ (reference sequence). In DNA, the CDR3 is TGTGCCAGCAGCTTACGACAGTTCTTGAGGGAGGCCGGGGAGCTGTTTTTT. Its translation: CASSLRQFLREAGELFF.

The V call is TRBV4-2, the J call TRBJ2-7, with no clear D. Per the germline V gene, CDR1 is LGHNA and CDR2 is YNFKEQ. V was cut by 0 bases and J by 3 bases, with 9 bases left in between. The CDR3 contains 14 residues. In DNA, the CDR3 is TGTGCCAGCAGCCAAGATGAGGAGTTCTACGAGCAGTACTTC. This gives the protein CASSQDEEFYEQYF.

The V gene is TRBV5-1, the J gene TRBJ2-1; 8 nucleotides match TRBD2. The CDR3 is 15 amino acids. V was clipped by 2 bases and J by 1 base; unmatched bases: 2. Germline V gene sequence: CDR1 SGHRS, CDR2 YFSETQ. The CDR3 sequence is CASSFGTSSYNEQFF. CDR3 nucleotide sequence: TGCGCCAGCAGCTTCGGGACTAGTTCCTACAATGAGCAGTTCTTC.